In its sample, the clone carrying this T cell receptor (beta chain) ranks as medium-sized. Germline V gene lookup returns CDR1 MRHNA and CDR2 SNTAGT. Trimming stripped 4 bases from V and 3 bases from J, with 6 bases between. CDR3 length: 13 amino acids. These data belong to a study of T cells of healthy individuals. Via MiXCR, TCRdb re-called the 5' RACE reads, giving one row per CDR3 protein. The top ten hold about 4.3% of the sample, which has around 63,000 distinct CDR3 sequences, under 20% seen once. This TCR came from a human donor in good health. The chain combines TRBV6-4 with TRBJ2-2; possible D gene TRBD2, 6 bases. CDR3 nucleotides: TGTGCCAGCAGTGCGGGGGACACCGGGGAGCTGTTTTTT. Translation gives CASSAGDTGELFF.